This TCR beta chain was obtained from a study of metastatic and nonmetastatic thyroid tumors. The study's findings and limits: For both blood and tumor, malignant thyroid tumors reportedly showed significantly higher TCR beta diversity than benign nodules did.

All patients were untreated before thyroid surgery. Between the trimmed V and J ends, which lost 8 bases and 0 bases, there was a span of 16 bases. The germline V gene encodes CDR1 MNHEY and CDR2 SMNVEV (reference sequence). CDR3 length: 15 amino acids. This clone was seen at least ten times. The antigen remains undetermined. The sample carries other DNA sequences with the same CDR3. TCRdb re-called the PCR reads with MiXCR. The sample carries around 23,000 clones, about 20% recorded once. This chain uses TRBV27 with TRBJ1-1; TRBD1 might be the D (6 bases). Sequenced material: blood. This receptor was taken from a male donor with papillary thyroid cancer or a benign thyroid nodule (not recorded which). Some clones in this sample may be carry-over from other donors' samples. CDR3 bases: TGTGCCAGCCGGAAACTGGACAGACTGAACACTGAAGCTTTCTTT. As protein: CASRKLDRLNTEAFF.